This T cell receptor (beta chain) was identified in a study of T cell repertoires in cytomegalovirus infection. About the research overall: Public TCR beta signatures indicated both CMV infection and matching HLA type.

Study results and limitations: HLA-C-restricted CMV clonotypes gave the most frequent clonotype in two of eight donors.

The V and J ends lost 4 bases and 0 bases respectively, with 15 bases between them. Looked up from germline, CDR1 is SGHDN and CDR2 is FVKESK. The CDR3 sequence is 16 residues long. TCRdb ran MiXCR on the reads and lists one entry per CDR3 protein. The sample contains about 900,000 distinct CDR3 sequences, more than 25% of which appear only once. Comments on this clonotype: The antigen is not known.

The J gene is TRBJ1-1, the V gene TRBV14; D gene unclear. The source material was cultured CD8+ T cells from PBMCs, sampled from culture after CMV antigen stimulation. This TCR was recovered from a human donor in good health (CMV status not recorded). Some clones in this sample may be carry-over from other donors' samples. The CDR3 DNA follows: TGTGCCAGCAGCCTCTACCGGTCAGTAATGAACACTGAAGCTTTCTTT. Encoded protein: CASSLYRSVMNTEAFF.